The 20 T cell receptor beta chains given below trace back to one sample, sequenced in a study of shared clonotypes between healthy human individuals. Sequencing was performed with immunoSEQ multiplex PCR; in TCRdb, only in-frame clones are kept and a portion is missing. Found here are about 2.4 million clones, over 85% of them singletons; the top ten hold roughly 0.14%. Input material: naive CD4+ T cells sorted from blood. Subset specified: CD45RA+ positively selected. The origin of the receptors is a man in his late teens or twenties in good health.

The chain combines TRBV7-2 with TRBJ2-6; unclear D gene. CDR3 length: 14 amino acids. Trimming removed 5 bases from V and 0 bases from J, with 5 bases in between. CDR1 SGHTA and CDR2 FQGNSA come from the germline V gene. CDR3 sequence (DNA): TGTGCCAGCAGCCGAAACTCTGGGGCCAACGTCCTGACTTTC. Its translation is CASSRNSGANVLTF.

The chain links TRBV5-8 to TRBJ1-1; D unclear. The CDR3 is made up of 13 amino acids. Trimming took 4 bases from V and 5 from J, leaving 12 bases between them. Per germline, CDR1 SGHTS and CDR2 YDEGEE. The CDR3 is CASSAPFGTEAFF. Here the CDR3 DNA reads TGTGCCAGCAGCGCGCCTTTTGGTACTGAAGCTTTCTTT. Drawing the rest from reference TRBV5-8 and TRBJ1-1, the complete variable domain is EAGVTQSPTHLIKTRGQQATLRCSPISGHTSVYWYQQALGLGLQFLLWYDEGEERNRGNFPPRFSGRQFPNYSSELNVNALELEDSALYLCASSAPFGTEAFFGQGTRLTVV.

V is TRBV18 and J is TRBJ2-3; D gene uncertain. V dropped 0 bases and J dropped 5 bases, with 18 bases sitting between them. The CDR3 is 17 residues long. Germline CDR1 reads KGHSH; CDR2 reads LQKENI. The CDR3 loop is CASSPPLGLQSKDTQYF. The CDR3 nucleotides are TGTGCCAGCTCACCACCGCTCGGGTTGCAATCAAAAGATACGCAGTATTTT.

The CDR3: CASSERLGVPNYGYTF. The CDR3 DNA sequence: TGTGCCAGCAGTGAAAGGCTAGGGGTCCCAAACTATGGCTACACCTTC. The rearrangement uses TRBV6-1 and TRBJ1-2, with D tentatively TRBD1 (5 bases). Trimming shortened V by 2 bases and J by 2 bases, and 15 bases separated the two germline ends. CDR3 length: 16 residues. Germline V lookup: CDR1 MNHNS, CDR2 SASEGT.

This chain joins TRBV2 and TRBJ2-1, with 10 bases aligning to TRBD2. The CDR3 has 15 residues. The V gene end was trimmed by 5 bases and the J gene end by 6 bases; junction bases not matched to a gene: 7. Germline loops: CDR1 SNHLY, CDR2 FYNNEI. CDR3 sequence: CASSSSGGAGNEQFF. The DNA of the CDR3 is TGTGCCAGCAGTTCAAGCGGGGGGGCTGGCAATGAGCAGTTCTTC.

The chain couples TRBV4-3 to TRBJ2-2, with 7 bases fitting TRBD1. This CDR3 is 13 amino acids long. Germline V gene lookup returns CDR1 LGHNA and CDR2 YSLEER. V trimming: 6 bases; J trimming: 4 bases; junction bases outside the gene matches: 2. CDR3 in amino acids: CASSTGVTGELFF. CDR3 sequence (DNA): TGCGCCAGCAGTACAGGGGTCACCGGGGAGCTGTTTTTT.

The V and J genes are TRBV5-4 and TRBJ2-5; D gene ambiguous. CDR3 size: 14 residues. V shed 3 bases and J shed 0 bases, with 9 bases lying between them. Germline V gene lookup returns CDR1 SGHNT and CDR2 YYREEE (reference sequence). The CDR3 bases are TGTGCCAGCAGCTCGGACGGAAACCAAGAGACCCAGTACTTC. Its protein product is CASSSDGNQETQYF. Based on the CDR3 plus reference TRBV5-4 and TRBJ2-5, the full variable domain is ETGVTQSPTHLIKTRGQQVTLRCSSQSGHNTVSWYQQALGQGPQFIFQYYREEENGRGNFPPRFSGLQFPNYSSELNVNALELDDSALYLCASSSDGNQETQYFGPGTRLLVL.

The chain recombines TRBV5-1 with TRBJ2-7; 15 bases align to TRBD2. This CDR3 comprises 15 residues. Germline CDR1 is SGHRS and CDR2 is YFSETQ. V lost 3 bases, J lost 2 bases, and 0 bases stayed unmatched. The CDR3 protein is CASSWTSGGAYEQYF. The CDR3 bases are TGCGCCAGCAGCTGGACTAGCGGGGGGGCCTACGAGCAGTACTTC.

The rearrangement links TRBV15 to TRBJ2-4, with D tentatively TRBD2 (6 bases). V was pared by 8 bases and J by 2 bases, with 7 bases between. This CDR3 is 12 amino acids long. Germline CDR1 is LNHNV and CDR2 is YYDKDF (reference sequence). CDR3 in amino acids: CATGGTKNIQYF. The CDR3 nucleotides read TGTGCCACCGGGGGGACCAAAAACATTCAGTACTTC.

This rearrangement joins TRBV10-3 to TRBJ2-3; D gene unclear. CDR3 length: 15 amino acids. V was pared by 0 bases and J by 2 bases, with 9 bases between. Germline assignment: CDR1 ENHRY and CDR2 SYGVKD. DNA for the CDR3: TGTGCCATCAGTGAGTCATCTGCGAACACAGATACGCAGTATTTT. This gives the protein CAISESSANTDTQYF.

A note on this clone: The identical CDR3 is also encoded by other nucleotide sequences in the sample. This rearrangement joins TRBV5-1 to TRBJ2-5, with D unclear. Germline loops: CDR1 SGHRS, CDR2 YFSETQ. The germline V and J ends were trimmed by 0 bases and 1 base, with 7 bases remaining between them. The CDR3 is made up of 14 amino acids. The CDR3: CASSLGSSQETQYF. CDR3 nucleotides: TGCGCCAGCAGCTTGGGGTCGTCCCAAGAGACCCAGTACTTC.

The chain joins TRBV29-1 to TRBJ2-1; D is ambiguous. The V and J ends lost 3 bases and 6 bases respectively, with 12 bases between them. CDR3 length: 13 amino acids. The germline gives CDR1 SQVTM, CDR2 ANQGSEA. The CDR3 region is CSVDVWNPNEQFF. The DNA of the CDR3 is TGCAGCGTTGACGTCTGGAACCCCAATGAGCAGTTCTTC.

The chain is built from TRBV5-6 and TRBJ2-1, with 12 bases fitting TRBD2. V lost 3 bases and J lost 7; bases outside the gene matches: 5. CDR3 length: 15 residues. The germline V gene has CDR1 SGHDT and CDR2 YYEEEE. The DNA of the CDR3 is TGTGCCAGCAGCTCCGGGACTAGCGGGTTTAATGAGCAGTTCTTC. It yields the protein CASSSGTSGFNEQFF.

V usage is TRBV25-1 and J usage is TRBJ1-4, with D hard to call. This CDR3 is built from 15 residues. Germline V lookup: CDR1 MGHDK, CDR2 SYGVNS. V was cut by 5 bases and J by 1 base, with 11 bases left in between. The CDR3 region is CASSTKVQTNEKLFF. The DNA of the CDR3 is TGTGCCAGCAGTACCAAGGTCCAAACTAATGAAAAACTGTTTTTT.

The genes are TRBV5-1 and TRBJ1-4, with a tentative D call TRBD1 (5 bases). The CDR3 loop spans 15 amino acids. The germline V and J ends were trimmed by 2 bases and 8 bases, with 16 bases remaining between them. Germline assignment: CDR1 SGHRS and CDR2 YFSETQ. CDR3 amino acids: CASSFGGTPGEKLFF. The CDR3 DNA reads as TGCGCCAGCAGCTTCGGAGGGACTCCGGGAGAAAAACTGTTTTTT. Full variable domain (rest looked up from reference TRBV5-1 and TRBJ1-4): KAGVTQTPRYLIKTRGQQVTLSCSPISGHRSVSWYQQTPGQGLQFLFEYFSETQRNKGNFPGRFSGRQFSNSRSEMNVSTLELGDSALYLCASSFGGTPGEKLFFGSGTQLSVL.

The chain links TRBV10-2 to TRBJ1-1; D is unresolved. The CDR3 is 13 residues long. Trimming stripped 3 bases from V and 1 base from J, with 6 bases between. Per the germline V gene, CDR1 is WSHSY and CDR2 is SAAADI. The CDR3 DNA reads TGCGCCAGCAGTGATCAGAGGAACACTGAAGCTTTCTTT. Translation: CASSDQRNTEAFF.

V gene TRBV6-4 combines with J gene TRBJ1-5; 9 nucleotides match TRBD1. V was pared by 2 bases and J by 4 bases, with 9 bases of the junction left unmatched. The CDR3 spans 17 residues. Germline assignment: CDR1 MRHNA and CDR2 SNTAGT. CDR3 nucleotides: TGTGCCAGCAGTGACCCCAAACGGGACAGGGTAAATCAGCCCCAGCATTTT. Its protein is CASSDPKRDRVNQPQHF.

The chain employs TRBV10-3 and TRBJ2-7; 16 nucleotides line up with TRBD2. Trimming at V came to 5 bases and at J to 4 bases, leaving 8 bases not matched to a gene. The CDR3 is made up of 17 amino acids. The V gene's germline CDR1 is ENHRY and CDR2 SYGVKD. CDR3 coding DNA: TGTGCCATCAGTCCCACCCCGGGACTAGCGGGAGGGTACGAGCAGTACTTC. This translates into CAISPTPGLAGGYEQYF.

The chain joins TRBV6-6 to TRBJ1-1, with 9 bases aligning to TRBD1. The CDR3 totals 14 residues. Germline CDR1 and CDR2: MNHNY and SVGAGI (reference sequence). Trimming took 8 bases from V and 2 from J; bases not matched to a gene: 6. DNA of the CDR3: TGTGCCAGCGGATATACAGGGGGCAACACTGAAGCTTTCTTT. Translated: CASGYTGGNTEAFF.

The V gene is TRBV2, the J gene TRBJ1-6, with D tentatively TRBD1 (5 bases). The germline CDR1 and CDR2 sequences are SNHLY and FYNNEI. The CDR3 length is 15 residues. CDR3 bases: TGTGTCTCCGGCGCGGGGGACCAGCATAATTCACCCCTCCACTTT. Translating gives CVSGAGDQHNSPLHF. The full variable domain, with the rest looked up from reference TRBV2 and TRBJ1-6, is EPEVTQTPSHQVTQMGQEVILRCVPISNHLYFYWYRQILGQKVEFLVSFYNNEISEKSEIFDDQFSVERPDGSNFTLKIRSTKLEDSAMYFCVSGAGDQHNSPLHFGNGTRLTVT.